This passage covers 3 T cell receptor beta chains from one sample sequenced in a study of T-cell reconstitution after alpha-beta-depleted transplantation in children (dated by TCRdb to 2016 to 2017). The library came from PCR. This sample was sequenced with an Illumina HiSeq 2500. To normalize quantification of the TCRbeta repertoire, the TCR libraries were built with molecular barcoding that relied on unique molecular identifiers. TCRdb trimmed the raw reads at Q25, called clones with MiXCR and kept productive beta chains. Rows with one shared CDR3 protein collapse into an entry with the most common genes and DNA. For this sample there are just over 70,000 distinct CDR3 sequences; about 7.3% appear just once. The ten largest clones capture approximately 2.3% of the sample. The material was PBMCs from the stem cell graft donor, obtained from the stem cell graft. These receptors were obtained from a human donor who donated a stem cell graft to a child with acute lymphoblastic leukemia.

This clonotype was counted at least ten times. The rearrangement uses TRBV5-1 and TRBJ1-1, with 7 positions matching TRBD1. The germline V gene has CDR1 SGHRS and CDR2 YFSETQ. The junction had 13 bases not matched to a gene; V was cut back by 3 bases and J by 8 bases. CDR3 length: 15 amino acids. This chain's CDR3 is CASSSTIKTGEEAFF. The CDR3 DNA reads as TGCGCCAGCAGCTCTACCATAAAAACAGGGGAAGAAGCTTTCTTT.

This clonotype showed up just a few times. The chain recombines TRBV21-1 with TRBJ2-3; the DNA was not used to check the table's D call, TRBD2. TRBV21-1 has pseudogene status. CDR3 length equals 16 residues. This CDR3 is CASSKEERGSTDTQYF. CDR3 nucleotides: TGTGCCAGCAGCAAAGAGGAGCGGGGTAGTACAGATACGCAGTATTTT.

This rearrangement joins TRBV5-6 to TRBJ1-2; a possible D gene is TRBD1 (5 bases). CDR1 and CDR2 from the germline V gene are SGHDT and YYEEEE. Trimming took 6 bases from V and 8 from J, leaving 14 bases between them. The CDR3 loop spans 12 amino acids. CDR3 residues: CASTDRGPGYTF. CDR3 in DNA: TGTGCCAGCACCGATAGGGGTCCCGGCTACACCTTC.